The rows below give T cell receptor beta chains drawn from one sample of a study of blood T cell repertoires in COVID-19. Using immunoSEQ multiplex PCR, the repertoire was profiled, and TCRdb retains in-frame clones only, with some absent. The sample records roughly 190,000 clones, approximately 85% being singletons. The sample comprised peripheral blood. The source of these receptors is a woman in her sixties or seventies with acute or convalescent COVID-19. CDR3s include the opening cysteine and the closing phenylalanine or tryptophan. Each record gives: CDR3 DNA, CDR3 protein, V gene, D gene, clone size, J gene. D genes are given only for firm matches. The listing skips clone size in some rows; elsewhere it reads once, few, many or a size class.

TGTGCCAGCAGTTCGCCCAGCGGACCTACCTACGAGCAGTACTTC,CASSSPSGPTYEQYF,TRBV6-5,NA,NA,TRBJ2-7
TGTGCCATCAGTGAGTCCGGGACACCTAACTATGGCTACACCTTC,CAISESGTPNYGYTF,TRBV10-3,NA,NA,TRBJ1-2
TGCAGTGCAGGACAGGCAGATACGCAGTATTTT,CSAGQADTQYF,TRBV20-1,TRBD1,NA,TRBJ2-3
TGTGCCAGTAGTATAGCGGGACTCAATAACATTCAGTACTTC,CASSIAGLNNIQYF,TRBV19,NA,NA,TRBJ2-4
TGCGCCAGCAGGTCCAGGGTTGACACTGAAGCTTTCTTT,CASRSRVDTEAFF,TRBV5-1,NA,NA,TRBJ1-1
TGTGCCACCAGTGATTACAAGGGACTAGCGGGCCAAGAGACCCAGTACTTC,CATSDYKGLAGQETQYF,TRBV24-1,TRBD2,NA,TRBJ2-5
TGTGCCAGCAGACTAGGGACAGGGAGTTCCTACGAGCAGTACTTC,CASRLGTGSSYEQYF,TRBV6-5,TRBD1,NA,TRBJ2-7
TGTGCCAGCAGGCCACCGGGAGCAATCAGCTCCTATAATTCACCCCTCCACTTT,CASRPPGAISSYNSPLHF,TRBV28,NA,NA,TRBJ1-6
TGTGCCAGTAGACTCGGACTAGCGGGAGGGGATGAGCAGTTCTTC,CASRLGLAGGDEQFF,TRBV19,TRBD2,few,TRBJ2-1
TGTGCCAGCAGCGGTCTGAGCTCTGGAAACACCATATATTTT,CASSGLSSGNTIYF,TRBV5-4,NA,NA,TRBJ1-3
TGTGCCAGCAGCCGGGGGACTCTTGGGGATGAGCAGTTCTTC,CASSRGTLGDEQFF,TRBV13,NA,NA,TRBJ2-1
TGTGCCAGCAGCCCCCAGCCCGGGGAACAGTACTTC,CASSPQPGEQYF,TRBV7-9,NA,NA,TRBJ2-7
TGTGCCAGCAGCCCGCCGGGTTACGGGGACTATGGCTACACCTTC,CASSPPGYGDYGYTF,TRBV5-4,NA,NA,TRBJ1-2
TGTGCCAGCAGCCATCGGGGGGGAAGCACTGAAGCTTTCTTT,CASSHRGGSTEAFF,TRBV16,NA,NA,TRBJ1-1
TGCGCCAGCAGCCCAGCTGGGACAGGGAGTGGAAACACCATATATTTT,CASSPAGTGSGNTIYF,TRBV5-1,TRBD1,once,TRBJ1-3
TGCGCCAGCAGCCCCGGACAGATGAACACTGAAGCTTTCTTT,CASSPGQMNTEAFF,TRBV5-1,NA,NA,TRBJ1-1
TGCGCCAGCAGCCACGAAATCAGTCGGGCAGGCGGGACCTATAATTCACCCCTCCACTTT,CASSHEISRAGGTYNSPLHF,TRBV4-1,NA,few,TRBJ1-6
TGTGCCAGCAGCGCTCTAGCGGGGGGCTACAATGAGCAGTTCTTC,CASSALAGGYNEQFF,TRBV9,TRBD2,NA,TRBJ2-1
TGCGCCAGCAGCCAACAGGACAGGGGGCACACTGAAGCTTTCTTT,CASSQQDRGHTEAFF,TRBV4-1,TRBD1,NA,TRBJ1-1
TGTGCCAGCAGCGTAGGACGGACTAGCGGCAATGAGCAGTTCTTC,CASSVGRTSGNEQFF,TRBV9,TRBD2,NA,TRBJ2-1
TGCGCCAGCAGCGTGACAGGGGTACGCAATGAGCAGTTCTTC,CASSVTGVRNEQFF,TRBV5-1,TRBD1,NA,TRBJ2-1
TGTGCCAGCAGTTACAGGGGGCCCGGACAAGAGACCCAGTACTTC,CASSYRGPGQETQYF,TRBV6-5,TRBD1,NA,TRBJ2-5
TGTGCCAGCAGCAGGGACATAAACACCGGGGAGCTGTTTTTT,CASSRDINTGELFF,TRBV5-6,NA,NA,TRBJ2-2
TGTGCCAGCAGCTTGGGTCAATCTCCTAGGGGCCCACAGTACTTC,CASSLGQSPRGPQYF,TRBV5-4,NA,NA,TRBJ2-5
TGTGCCAGCAATGAGTACCCTAATGAAAAACTGTTTTTT,CASNEYPNEKLFF,TRBV7-9,NA,few,TRBJ1-4
TGTGCCAGCAGTCCCCTCAGGACAGGGACTAGCAATCAGCCCCAGCATTTT,CASSPLRTGTSNQPQHF,TRBV27,TRBD1,NA,TRBJ1-5
TGCGCCAGCAGGACTAGCGGCAGCTCCTACAATGAGCAGTTCTTC,CASRTSGSSYNEQFF,TRBV5-1,TRBD2,many,TRBJ2-1
TGCGCCAGCAGCGTTACAGGGTTAGCGGGCACTGAAGCTTTCTTT,CASSVTGLAGTEAFF,TRBV5-1,NA,NA,TRBJ1-1
TGTGCCAGCAGTAGTACCGGGAATAATTCACCCCTCCACTTT,CASSSTGNNSPLHF,TRBV28,NA,NA,TRBJ1-6
TGCAGCGTTCGACTAGCGGGACCCGCCGGCGATACGCAGTATTTT,CSVRLAGPAGDTQYF,TRBV29-1,TRBD2,few,TRBJ2-3
TGTGCCAGCAGCCCCAGACAGGGGAACCGGCTCAACACTGAAGCTTTCTTT,CASSPRQGNRLNTEAFF,TRBV7-9,TRBD1,NA,TRBJ1-1
TGCAGTGCTAGTGGGGCGGGGGGAGTCAACTATGGCTACACCTTC,CSASGAGGVNYGYTF,TRBV20-1,NA,once,TRBJ1-2
TGTGCCAGCAGCAAACAGGTATCAGGTGTCATTCAGTACTTC,CASSKQVSGVIQYF,TRBV28,NA,NA,TRBJ2-4
TGTGCCAGCAGCTCCTCGTTGACAGCCGAAGCTTTCTTT,CASSSSLTAEAFF,TRBV11-2,NA,NA,TRBJ1-1
TGTGCCAGCTCACCCGGAGGGTCCCGTGGAGATGGCTACACCTTC,CASSPGGSRGDGYTF,TRBV18,NA,once,TRBJ1-2
TGTGCCAGCCTTGAGGGATTGGGCGGACCGCAGTTCTTC,CASLEGLGGPQFF,TRBV12-3/TRBV12-4,NA,NA,TRBJ2-1
TGTGCCAGCGCCCGGGAGGGACACTACAATGAGCAGTTCTTC,CASAREGHYNEQFF,TRBV27,TRBD2,NA,TRBJ2-1